This TCR beta chain was sequenced in a study of cytomegalovirus exposure and HLA in healthy donors. Study results and limitations: In a later analysis, HLA-associated TCR beta chains were more clonally expanded than equally common others. HLA-A and HLA-B allele assignments for most subjects were reportedly predicted accurately using TCR beta sequences. Overall, approximately 180 TCR beta chains were annotated as cytomegalovirus-associated.

Comments on this clone: Its target is not known.

The study ran its PCR with 60 Vbeta and 13 Jbeta primers. Generated by immunoSEQ multiplex PCR, the TCRdb table keeps only in-frame clones and is missing some. The sample yields over 150,000 clones, 65% to 80% seen once. V gave up 2 bases and J gave up 7 bases, with 6 bases separating them. Looked up from germline, CDR1 is MRHNA and CDR2 is SNTAGT. The CDR3 sequence is 13 residues long. The receptor's source is a woman between 45 and 60 years old in good health and CMV-seropositive. The J gene is TRBJ1-6, the V gene TRBV6-4; D is unclear. Specimen: PBMCs. The CDR3 bases are TGTGCCAGCAGTGACAGCGAGAATTCACCCCTCCACTTT. This codes for CASSDSENSPLHF.